What follows are 32 T cell receptor beta chains derived from one specimen sequenced in a study of T cells in localized non-small cell lung cancer. Some clones are missing from TCRdb's copy, which holds only in-frame ones; the method was immunoSEQ multiplex PCR. The table includes tens of thousands of clones, approximately 90% detected once. The material was peripheral blood, obtained before any cancer treatment. These receptors were taken from a man aged 40 to 70 with stage I squamous cell lung carcinoma.

The chain has TRBV7-2 and TRBJ1-1; 10 bases line up with TRBD1. The CDR3 is made up of 13 amino acids. V lost 3 bases, J lost 13 bases, and 8 bases stayed unmatched. Looked up from germline, CDR1 is SGHTA and CDR2 is FQGNSA. CDR3 bases: TGTGCCAGCAGCTTTGGCGGACAGGGGGGGAATTTCTTT. It encodes CASSFGGQGGNFF.

The CDR3 reads CASSLGLAMNTEAFF. DNA for the CDR3: TGCGCCAGCAGCTTGGGGCTTGCGATGAACACTGAAGCTTTCTTT. The chain uses TRBV5-1 and TRBJ1-1; D is undetermined. The CDR3 consists of 15 residues. The V end was cut by 0 bases, the J end by 0 bases, with 9 bases between. Germline V lookup: CDR1 SGHRS, CDR2 YFSETQ.

The chain links TRBV7-2 to TRBJ2-1; 12 nucleotides align to TRBD2. V shed 1 base and J 9 bases; nucleotides not matched to a gene: 10. Germline V gene sequence: CDR1 SGHTA, CDR2 FQGNSA. This CDR3 region has 17 residues. The chain's CDR3 is CASSLGLAGGPRSEQFF. CDR3 in DNA: TGTGCCAGCAGCTTAGGGCTAGCGGGGGGGCCAAGGAGTGAGCAGTTCTTC.

The V call is TRBV5-1, the J call TRBJ2-7; weak D call: TRBD1 (6 bases). Germline lookup yields CDR1 SGHRS and CDR2 YFSETQ. This CDR3 region has 14 residues. Trimming left V 4 bases short and J 3 bases short, with 14 bases between. In DNA, the CDR3 is TGCGCCAGCAGCCTCAGGACAGCGTTCTACGAGCAGTACTTC. It codes for CASSLRTAFYEQYF. Together with reference TRBV5-1 and TRBJ2-7, the CDR3 gives the full variable domain: KAGVTQTPRYLIKTRGQQVTLSCSPISGHRSVSWYQQTPGQGLQFLFEYFSETQRNKGNFPGRFSGRQFSNSRSEMNVSTLELGDSALYLCASSLRTAFYEQYFGPGTRLTVT.

This clone has a single count. The chain employs TRBV5-4 and TRBJ2-1, with 7 bases fitting TRBD1. CDR1 and CDR2 from the germline V gene are SGHNT and YYREEE (reference sequence). Trimming removed 4 bases from V and 4 bases from J; junction bases left unmatched: 5. The length of the CDR3 is 14 residues. DNA of the CDR3: TGTGCCAGCAGCAAAAACAGGGGTTACAATGAGCAGTTCTTC. As protein: CASSKNRGYNEQFF.

This chain joins TRBV7-9 and TRBJ2-7, with 13 bases fitting TRBD2. The CDR3 has 14 amino acids. Germline V CDR1 and CDR2: SEHNR, FQNEAQ (reference sequence). With V trimmed by 4 bases and J by 6 bases, 3 bases remained unmatched. The CDR3 protein is CASSWGLAGPEQYF. The CDR3 DNA reads as TGTGCCAGCAGCTGGGGACTAGCGGGGCCCGAGCAGTACTTC.

The chain combines TRBV28 with TRBJ1-2; TRBD1 aligns across 8 bases. The CDR3 sequence is 13 residues long. Unmatched junction bases numbered 3, after V lost 2 bases and J lost 7 bases. Germline V CDR1 and CDR2: MDHEN, SYDVKM. The CDR3 region is CASSLAGGRGYTF. The CDR3 DNA reads as TGTGCCAGCAGTTTAGCAGGGGGCCGTGGCTACACCTTC.

This rearrangement joins TRBV7-9 to TRBJ1-1; D is ambiguous. The CDR3 loop spans 14 amino acids. Per germline, CDR1 SEHNR and CDR2 FQNEAQ (reference sequence). Trimming shortened V by 5 bases and J by 1 base, and 11 bases separated the two germline ends. CDR3 DNA: TGTGCCAGCAGCGATCAAGGCGGGAACACTGAAGCTTTCTTT. As protein: CASSDQGGNTEAFF.

The V gene is TRBV5-1, the J gene TRBJ1-4; 9 positions match TRBD1. The CDR3 contains 15 residues. CDR1 is SGHRS and CDR2 is YFSETQ in the germline V gene. After removal of 0 bases from V and 8 bases from J, the junction contained 5 bases not matched to a gene. The CDR3 is CASSLEGQGGEKLFF. CDR3 bases: TGCGCCAGCAGCTTGGAGGGACAGGGTGGGGAAAAACTGTTTTTT.

The CDR3 DNA sequence: TGTGCCAGTAGTAGGGGACAGGCAAATCAGCCCCAGCATTTT. Amino acids: CASSRGQANQPQHF. The J gene is TRBJ1-5, the V gene TRBV19, with 8 bases fitting TRBD1. CDR3 length: 14 residues. Germline V CDR1 and CDR2: LNHDA, SQIVND (reference sequence). The trim removed 4 bases at V and 4 bases at J, leaving 3 bases unmatched.

This clone was counted once. The rearrangement links TRBV6-1 to TRBJ2-7, with TRBD2 matching 7 bases. Trimming removed 4 bases from V and 0 bases from J; junction bases left unmatched: 9. Germline CDR1 reads MNHNS; CDR2 reads SASEGT. CDR3 length equals 16 residues. CDR3 residues: CASSVFRGVSSYEQYF. The CDR3, as DNA: TGTGCCAGCAGTGTTTTCCGGGGGGTCAGCTCCTACGAGCAGTACTTC.

V usage is TRBV19 and J usage is TRBJ2-6; D is ambiguous. Germline V CDR1 and CDR2: LNHDA, SQIVND (reference sequence). V lost 5 bases and J lost 1, with 6 bases in between. This CDR3 is 14 amino acids long. The CDR3 reads CASSDRSGANVLTF. In DNA, the CDR3 is TGTGCCAGTAGTGACCGGTCTGGGGCCAACGTCCTGACTTTC.

V gene TRBV6-5 combines with J gene TRBJ2-7; possibly TRBD1 for D (6 bases). With 6 bases removed from V and 5 bases from J, the gap between germline ends came to 17 bases. Germline CDR1 MNHEY, CDR2 SVGAGI. The CDR3 is 14 residues long. CDR3 coding DNA: TGTGCCAGCAGCCGTACAGGGCTTAGAGACGAGCAGTACTTC. This codes for CASSRTGLRDEQYF.

This sequence joins TRBV2 and TRBJ2-2, with 8 bases fitting TRBD2. CDR3 length: 16 residues. V trimming: 6 bases; J trimming: 4 bases; junction bases outside the gene matches: 10. Germline assignment: CDR1 SNHLY and CDR2 FYNNEI. The CDR3 nucleotides are TGTGCCAGCAGGGTCTTAGCGGGGTTGGGCACCGGGGAGCTGTTTTTT. Protein: CASRVLAGLGTGELFF.

The chain uses TRBV6-5 and TRBJ2-1; a weak D match, TRBD1 (6 bases). V was pared by 8 bases and J by 7 bases, with 9 bases between. The germline CDR1 and CDR2 sequences are MNHEY and SVGAGI. This CDR3 contains 11 residues. CDR3 DNA sequence: TGTGCCAGCTCCAGGGGTAATGAGCAGTTCTTC. Translated, it gives CASSRGNEQFF.

This clone was observed once. The chain is built from TRBV7-8 and TRBJ2-7; the match to TRBD2 covers 9 bases. This CDR3 comprises 14 residues. The V and J ends lost 4 bases and 0 bases, in that order; junction bases with no gene match: 1. Germline V gene sequence: CDR1 SGHVS, CDR2 FQNEAQ. CDR3: CASSSSGNSYEQYF. For the CDR3, the DNA is TGTGCCAGCAGCTCTAGCGGGAACTCCTACGAGCAGTACTTC. Variable domain in full (rest from reference TRBV7-8 and TRBJ2-7): GAGVSQSPRYKVAKRGQDVALRCDPISGHVSLFWYQQALGQGPEFLTYFQNEAQLDKSGLPSDRFFAERPEGSVSTLKIQRTQQEDSAVYLCASSSSGNSYEQYFGPGTRLTVT.

V usage is TRBV19 and J usage is TRBJ1-2; 7 bases match TRBD1. After removal of 4 bases from V and 7 bases from J, the junction contained 6 bases not matched to a gene. Germline lookup yields CDR1 LNHDA and CDR2 SQIVND (reference sequence). The CDR3 sequence is 13 residues long. The CDR3 region has the DNA TGTGCCAGTAGTAGGGAGGGGGCTGCTGGCTACACCTTC. Its translation: CASSREGAAGYTF.

This clone occurred once. The chain uses TRBV5-1 and TRBJ2-1; no firm D call. The V gene's germline CDR1 is SGHRS and CDR2 YFSETQ. The V end was cut by 4 bases, the J end by 0 bases, with 11 bases between. The CDR3 contains 15 residues. CDR3 loop: CASSVSTSSYNEQFF. CDR3 sequence (DNA): TGCGCCAGCAGCGTCTCCACAAGCTCCTACAATGAGCAGTTCTTC.

The J gene is TRBJ1-6, the V gene TRBV27; D might be TRBD1 (5 bases). The CDR3 runs to 15 residues. The V and J ends lost 3 bases and 7 bases respectively, with 13 bases between them. Germline CDR1 and CDR2: MNHEY and SMNVEV (reference sequence). CDR3 in amino acids: CASSFLGQGNSPLHF. In DNA, the CDR3 is TGTGCCAGCAGTTTCCTCGGGCAGGGAAATTCACCCCTCCACTTT.

The V gene is TRBV20-1, the J gene TRBJ1-1; D not certain. V was cut by 5 bases and J by 3 bases, with 7 bases left in between. CDR3 length equals 11 residues. Germline-derived CDR1 and CDR2 are DFQATT and SNEGSKA (reference sequence). As DNA, the CDR3 is TGCAGTGCTTTTACATACACTGAAGCTTTCTTT. Translation: CSAFTYTEAFF.

V and J are TRBV6-5 and TRBJ1-1, with D unresolved. There are 14 residues in the CDR3. V lost 0 bases to trimming and J lost 5 bases, with 10 bases between them. The germline V gene has CDR1 MNHEY and CDR2 SVGAGI. The CDR3, as DNA: TGTGCCAGCAGTTACTCGGCTTCGGGAACTGAAGCTTTCTTT. Protein product: CASSYSASGTEAFF.

This chain uses TRBV6-5 with TRBJ2-7; tentatively, D is TRBD1 or TRBD2 (5 bases each). The V gene lost 3 bases and the J gene lost 0 bases, with 9 bases spanning the gap. The CDR3 sequence is 14 residues long. Germline values: CDR1 MNHEY, CDR2 SVGAGI. CDR3 nucleotide sequence: TGTGCCAGCAGTTATCGGGACGGCTCCTACGAGCAGTACTTC. It translates to CASSYRDGSYEQYF.

V usage is TRBV27 and J usage is TRBJ2-3; TRBD2 agrees at 12 bases. CDR3 length: 15 amino acids. With V trimmed by 7 bases and J by 4 bases, 6 bases remained unmatched. CDR1 and CDR2 from the germline V gene are MNHEY and SMNVEV (reference sequence). The CDR3 is CASNKLAGGPDTQYF. CDR3 DNA sequence: TGTGCCAGCAACAAACTAGCGGGGGGCCCAGATACGCAGTATTTT.

This chain links TRBV27 with TRBJ2-7; 8 bases agree with TRBD2. The CDR3 runs to 17 residues. V lost 7 bases and J lost 1; bases outside the gene matches: 15. Germline lookup yields CDR1 MNHEY and CDR2 SMNVEV (reference sequence). The CDR3 region has the DNA TGTGCCAGCAAAGGCACCCACCTCCGCGGGGGGTCCTACGAGCAGTACTTC. Translation: CASKGTHLRGGSYEQYF.

This clone is a singleton in its sample. This chain links TRBV5-6 with TRBJ1-3, with no clear D. Germline V lookup: CDR1 SGHDT, CDR2 YYEEEE. The ends were cut back, 3 bases at V and 4 bases at J, with 14 bases in the middle. The length of the CDR3 is 15 residues. As DNA, the CDR3 is TGTGCCAGCAGCTCAGTCGCCCTAGGCGGAAACACCATATATTTT. This translates into CASSSVALGGNTIYF.

The rearrangement uses TRBV5-1 and TRBJ2-5; D not certain. V gave up 0 bases and J gave up 2 bases, with 11 bases separating them. The germline V gene encodes CDR1 SGHRS and CDR2 YFSETQ. This CDR3 spans 15 amino acids. The CDR3 protein is CASSLGVGSQETQYF. The CDR3 bases are TGCGCCAGCAGCTTGGGGGTGGGCAGTCAAGAGACCCAGTACTTC.

Regarding this clone: Other DNA variants within this sample encode the same CDR3. The chain is built from TRBV30 and TRBJ2-7; the D gene is possibly TRBD2 (6 bases). The CDR3 sequence is 12 residues long. V lost 0 bases and J lost 4, with 7 bases in between. The germline gives CDR1 GTSNPN, CDR2 SVGIG (reference sequence). The CDR3 here is CAWSVSGYEQYF. Written as DNA, the CDR3 is TGTGCCTGGAGTGTTAGCGGTTACGAGCAGTACTTC.

This chain uses TRBV9 with TRBJ2-4; D call uncertain. The CDR3 is 13 residues long. The germline CDR1 and CDR2 sequences are SGDLS and YYNGEE. Trimming took 4 bases from V and 9 from J, leaving 14 bases between them. Here the CDR3 reads CASSPQPEFIQYF. In DNA, the CDR3 is TGTGCCAGCAGCCCGCAACCAGAGTTCATTCAGTACTTC.

This clone has just one count. The rearrangement links TRBV7-6 to TRBJ2-7, with D hard to call. CDR1 and CDR2 from the germline V gene are SGHVS and FNYEAQ. V lost 1 base and J 7 bases, leaving 14 bases between the germline ends. The CDR3 runs 14 residues. DNA for the CDR3: TGTGCCAGCAGCTTAGAGGGTGAGATGGCGGAGCAGTACTTC. Amino acids: CASSLEGEMAEQYF. Combining the CDR3 with reference TRBV7-6 and TRBJ2-7 gives the whole variable domain GAGVSQSPRYKVTKRGQDVALRCDPISGHVSLYWYRQALGQGPEFLTYFNYEAQQDKSGLPNDRFSAERPEGSISTLTIQRTEQRDSAMYRCASSLEGEMAEQYFGPGTRLTVT.

The rearrangement joins TRBV4-3 to TRBJ2-7; D not resolved. The length of the CDR3 is 15 residues. In germline, CDR1 is LGHNA, CDR2 YSLEER. The V gene lost 1 base and the J gene lost 1 base, with 11 bases spanning the gap. The CDR3 DNA sequence: TGCGCCAGCAGCCAAGGGGCAGTTAAGTCCTACGAGCAGTACTTC. Translating gives CASSQGAVKSYEQYF.

V usage is TRBV5-1 and J usage is TRBJ1-4, with D perhaps TRBD1 (5 bases). Germline-derived CDR1 and CDR2 are SGHRS and YFSETQ. The CDR3 consists of 16 residues. V shed 3 bases and J shed 0 bases, with 12 bases lying between them. The CDR3, as DNA: TGCGCCAGCAGCTCGCAGGGAATCTCAACTAATGAAAAACTGTTTTTT. Protein: CASSSQGISTNEKLFF.

The rearrangement links TRBV18 to TRBJ1-1, with D maybe TRBD1 (5 bases). The CDR3 is 15 residues long. Germline values: CDR1 KGHSH, CDR2 LQKENI. V was pared by 3 bases and J by 0 bases, with 11 bases between. The CDR3 DNA follows: TGTGCCAGCTCACCTACCGACAGCTTGAACACTGAAGCTTTCTTT. Its protein product is CASSPTDSLNTEAFF.